A selection of T cell receptor beta chains follows, all from one sample in a study of beta chain features in type 1 diabetes. Profiled with immunoSEQ multiplex PCR; TCRdb holds only in-frame clones, not every one. The repertoire holds around 160,000 clones, roughly 60% seen once, with about 0.091% in the top ten. The sample was naive CD4+ T cells from blood. These receptor sequences come from a man aged 30-40 years with type 1 diabetes. CDR3s include the opening cysteine and the closing phenylalanine or tryptophan. D genes are given only for firm matches. Size is stated for part of the rows, as once, few or many counts, or as a class when the clone is expanded.

abundance,d_gene,v_gene,j_gene,CDR3nt,CDR3aa
-,-,TRBV29-1,TRBJ2-6,TGCAGCCCCTGTTACGTCTCTGGGGCCAACGTCCTGACTTTC,CSPCYVSGANVLTF
-,-,TRBV25-1,TRBJ2-7,TGTGCCAGCAGTGCCGGGACCCCATCCGAGCAGTACTTC,CASSAGTPSEQYF
few,TRBD2,TRBV2,TRBJ2-3,TGTGCCAGCAGCAAGGGACTAGCGGTCACAGATACGCAGTATTTT,CASSKGLAVTDTQYF
-,-,TRBV7-9,TRBJ2-5,TGTGCCAGCAGTCCGCGAGAGACCCAGTACTTC,CASSPRETQYF
-,-,TRBV5-6,TRBJ1-2,TGTGCCAGCAGCTTGTCAGGGGTTTTACAATATGGCTACACCTTC,CASSLSGVLQYGYTF
-,TRBD1,TRBV2,TRBJ1-1,TGTGCCAGCAGTCAGAACGACAGGGGAACTTTCTTT,CASSQNDRGTFF
-,TRBD1,TRBV30,TRBJ2-7,TGTGCCTGGAGCCGACAGGGGTTCAACGAGCAGTACTTC,CAWSRQGFNEQYF
-,-,TRBV5-6,TRBJ2-1,TGTGCCAGCAGCCCCCGGGACCTAAGCTCCTACAATGAGCAGTTCTTC,CASSPRDLSSYNEQFF
once,TRBD2,TRBV7-2,TRBJ2-1,TGTGCCAGCAAAACAGGACTAGTTCCTGAGCAGTTCTTC,CASKTGLVPEQFF
few,-,TRBV29-1,TRBJ2-5,TGCAGCGTTTCCACAGGTCTACAAGAGACCCAGTACTTC,CSVSTGLQETQYF
-,-,TRBV29-1,TRBJ1-1,TGCAGCGTTGAGGTGGTTGCAGTTAGTAACACTGAAGCTTTCTTT,CSVEVVAVSNTEAFF
-,-,TRBV20-1,TRBJ2-5,TGCAGTGCTCGTAGGGAGACCCAGTACTTC,CSARRETQYF
-,TRBD1,TRBV29-1,TRBJ1-3,TGCAGCCAAGGACAGGCCGCTGGAAACACCATATATTTT,CSQGQAAGNTIYF
few,-,TRBV18,TRBJ2-1,TGTGCCAGCTCACAAGGCACAGGAGATTTCTCCTACAATGAGCAGTTCTTC,CASSQGTGDFSYNEQFF
-,-,TRBV9,TRBJ2-3,TGTGCCAGCAGCGTAGAGGGGACAGATACGCAGTATTTT,CASSVEGTDTQYF
-,TRBD1,TRBV18,TRBJ1-2,TGTGCCAGCTCACCACCGACAGGGTATGGCTACACCTTC,CASSPPTGYGYTF
few,-,TRBV18,TRBJ2-7,TGTGCCAGCTCACCACGTAAAGCGGCCGCCTACGAGCAGTACTTC,CASSPRKAAAYEQYF
-,TRBD1,TRBV30,TRBJ2-7,TGTGCCTGGAGCTCGGGACAGGGGAGCTACGAGCAGTACTTC,CAWSSGQGSYEQYF
-,-,TRBV11-2,TRBJ2-4,TGTGCCAGCAGCTTAGACAGGGCATACATTCAGTACTTC,CASSLDRAYIQYF
-,TRBD1,TRBV7-9,TRBJ2-1,TGTGCCAGCAGCCTAGGGGGACAGGCCCTTACAATCTTC,CASSLGGQALTIF
few,-,TRBV28,TRBJ2-3,TGTGCCAGCAGTTTCAGTCAGGGTGGTGCAGATACGCAGTATTTT,CASSFSQGGADTQYF
-,TRBD1,TRBV29-1,TRBJ2-3,TGCAGCGCACATGACAGGGGTAGCACAGATACGCAGTATTTT,CSAHDRGSTDTQYF
few,-,TRBV7-2,TRBJ2-5,TGTGCCAGCAGCTTAGATGCGCGGGGCGCAATGGAGACCCAGTACTTC,CASSLDARGAMETQYF
-,TRBD1,TRBV5-6,TRBJ2-7,TGTGCCAGCAGCTTGACCTCAGGGGGTGAGGAGCGACAGTACTTC,CASSLTSGGEERQYF
few,-,TRBV14,TRBJ1-6,TGTGCCAGCAGCGAAACACGGACCCGTAATTCACCCCTCCACTTT,CASSETRTRNSPLHF
-,-,TRBV14,TRBJ1-1,TGTGCCAGCAGCTCACGTTTGAACACTGAAGCTTTCTTT,CASSSRLNTEAFF
-,TRBD1,TRBV30,TRBJ2-3,TGTGCCTGGACCCGACAGGGGCGGATCACAGATACGCAGTATTTT,CAWTRQGRITDTQYF
-,-,TRBV30,TRBJ1-2,TGTGCCTGGAGTGTGGCAGGGAATGGCTACACCTTC,CAWSVAGNGYTF
-,TRBD1,TRBV7-2,TRBJ2-7,TGTGCCAGCAGCTTCGTACAGGGGCCGGGCTACGAGCAGTACTTC,CASSFVQGPGYEQYF
once,-,TRBV10-3,TRBJ2-1,TGTGCCATCAGTGCTGGTGGCAATGAGCAGTTCTTC,CAISAGGNEQFF
-,-,TRBV29-1,TRBJ1-5,TGCAGCGTTGCTGTGGTGGGGCAGAGCAATCAGCCCCAGCATTTT,CSVAVVGQSNQPQHF
-,-,TRBV30,TRBJ1-6,TGTGCCTGGGCCGAATCCGAAGATTCACCCCTCCACTTT,CAWAESEDSPLHF
few,-,TRBV9,TRBJ2-2,TGTGCCAGCAGCGTAGCGGGGAACACCGGGGAGCTGTTTTTT,CASSVAGNTGELFF
-,-,TRBV6-4,TRBJ2-3,TGTGCCAGCAGTGACGGGGTTACGCAGTATTTT,CASSDGVTQYF
few,-,TRBV30,TRBJ1-1,TGTGCCTGGATGGGTCGCAGTTACACTGAAGCTTTCTTT,CAWMGRSYTEAFF
-,-,TRBV5-6,TRBJ1-1,TGTGCCAGCAGCTTGAGGTCCGTGAAGGACACTGAAGCTTTCTTT,CASSLRSVKDTEAFF
-,-,TRBV30,TRBJ2-5,TGTGCCCGGGGGGCTAGTTCAATAGAGACCCAGTACTTC,CARGASSIETQYF
-,TRBD1,TRBV5-1,TRBJ2-3,TGCGCCAGCAGCTCCGGACAGGGGCGAGATACGCAGTATTTT,CASSSGQGRDTQYF
-,-,TRBV20-1,TRBJ2-3,TGCAGTGCTATCCTCACAGATACGCAGTATTTT,CSAILTDTQYF
-,TRBD1,TRBV30,TRBJ1-1,TGTGCCTGGGAACAGGGGACGAACACTGAAGCTTTCTTT,CAWEQGTNTEAFF
-,TRBD1,TRBV5-6,TRBJ2-5,TGTGCCAGCAGCTTGGTAAACGTCGGGACAGGGTTGGAGACCCAGTACTTC,CASSLVNVGTGLETQYF
-,-,TRBV7-2,TRBJ2-5,TGTGCCAGCTCGGACTTCCAAGAGACCCAGTACTTC,CASSDFQETQYF
-,-,TRBV7-9,TRBJ2-6,TGTGCCAGCAGCCTCATCCGGCAGGGGAGAACTGGGGCCAACGTCCTGACTTTC,CASSLIRQGRTGANVLTF
-,-,TRBV30,TRBJ2-1,TGTGCCTGGAGGGTACGGGGGACAGACTTGGGTCGGGAGCAGTTCTTC,CAWRVRGTDLGREQFF
-,-,TRBV5-4,TRBJ2-1,TGTGCCAGCAGCTCATTAGTTTTGCCCAATGAGCAGTTCTTC,CASSSLVLPNEQFF
few,-,TRBV29-1,TRBJ2-3,TGCAGCTTGGGGGCTAGTGGTAGCACAGATACGCAGTATTTT,CSLGASGSTDTQYF
-,-,TRBV29-1,TRBJ2-7,TGCAGCGTTCAATCCAGGGCAGTCCACGAGCAGTACTTC,CSVQSRAVHEQYF
-,TRBD1,TRBV9,TRBJ2-5,TGTGCCAGCAGCGTAGGAGGGACAGGGCCTGGGGAGACCCAGTACTTC,CASSVGGTGPGETQYF
-,TRBD1,TRBV7-9,TRBJ1-4,TGTGCCGGTGGGGACAGGGTAGCTAATGAAAAACTGTTTTTT,CAGGDRVANEKLFF
-,-,TRBV28,TRBJ2-5,TGTGCCAGCAGTTTATCCGCGGTGACCCAGTACTTC,CASSLSAVTQYF
-,TRBD1,TRBV4-3,TRBJ2-3,TGCGCCAGCAGCCGAAACCGGGACAGTGGCACAGATACGCAGTATTTT,CASSRNRDSGTDTQYF
few,-,TRBV29-1,TRBJ2-7,TGCAGCGTTGAAGGCCGGGGGACGAACGAGCAGTACTTC,CSVEGRGTNEQYF